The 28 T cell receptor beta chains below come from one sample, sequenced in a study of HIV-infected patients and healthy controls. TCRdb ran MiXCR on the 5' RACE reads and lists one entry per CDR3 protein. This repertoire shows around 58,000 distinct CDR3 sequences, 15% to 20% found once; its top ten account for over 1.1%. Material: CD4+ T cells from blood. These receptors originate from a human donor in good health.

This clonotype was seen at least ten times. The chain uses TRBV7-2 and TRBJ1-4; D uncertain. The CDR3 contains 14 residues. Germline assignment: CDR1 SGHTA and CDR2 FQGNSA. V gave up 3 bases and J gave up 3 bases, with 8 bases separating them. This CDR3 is CASSFSSSNEKLFF. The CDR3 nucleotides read TGTGCCAGCAGCTTCAGCAGCTCTAATGAAAAACTGTTTTTT.

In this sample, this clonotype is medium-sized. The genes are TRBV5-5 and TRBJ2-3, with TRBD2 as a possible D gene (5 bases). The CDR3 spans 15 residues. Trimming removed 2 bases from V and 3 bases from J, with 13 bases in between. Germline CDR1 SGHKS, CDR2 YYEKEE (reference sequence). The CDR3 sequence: CASSLTGFITDTQYF. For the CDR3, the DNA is TGTGCCAGCAGCTTAACGGGGTTTATTACAGATACGCAGTATTTT.

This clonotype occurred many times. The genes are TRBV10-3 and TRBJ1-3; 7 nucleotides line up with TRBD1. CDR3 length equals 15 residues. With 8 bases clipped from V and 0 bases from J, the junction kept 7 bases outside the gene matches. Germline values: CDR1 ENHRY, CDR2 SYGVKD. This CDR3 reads CAIGGQRNSGNTIYF. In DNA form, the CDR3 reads TGTGCCATCGGGGGACAGCGAAACTCTGGAAACACCATATATTTT.

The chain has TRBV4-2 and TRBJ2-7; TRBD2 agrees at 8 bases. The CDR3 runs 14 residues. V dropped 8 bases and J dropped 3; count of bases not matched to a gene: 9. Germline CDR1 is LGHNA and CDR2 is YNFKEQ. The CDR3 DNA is TGTGCCAGCGGGCTGACTAGCGATAGCTACGAGCAGTACTTC. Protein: CASGLTSDSYEQYF.

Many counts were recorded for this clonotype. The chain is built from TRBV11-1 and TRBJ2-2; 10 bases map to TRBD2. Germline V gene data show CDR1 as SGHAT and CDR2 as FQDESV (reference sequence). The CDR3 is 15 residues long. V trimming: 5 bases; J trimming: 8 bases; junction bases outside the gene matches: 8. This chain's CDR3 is CASSPSGRGSGELFF. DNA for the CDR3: TGTGCCAGCAGCCCAAGCGGGAGGGGCTCTGGGGAGCTGTTTTTT. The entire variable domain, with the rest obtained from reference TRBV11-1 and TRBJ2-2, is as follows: EAEVAQSPRYKITEKSQAVAFWCDPISGHATLYWYRQILGQGPELLVQFQDESVVDDSQLPKDRFSAERLKGVDSTLKIQPAELGDSAMYLCASSPSGRGSGELFFGEGSRLTVL.

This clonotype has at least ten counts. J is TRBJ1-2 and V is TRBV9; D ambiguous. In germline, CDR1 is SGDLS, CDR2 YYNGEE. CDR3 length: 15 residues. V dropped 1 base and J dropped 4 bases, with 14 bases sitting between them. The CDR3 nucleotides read TGTGCCAGCAGCGTACAAACTGGGCGTTCCTATGGCTACACCTTC. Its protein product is CASSVQTGRSYGYTF.

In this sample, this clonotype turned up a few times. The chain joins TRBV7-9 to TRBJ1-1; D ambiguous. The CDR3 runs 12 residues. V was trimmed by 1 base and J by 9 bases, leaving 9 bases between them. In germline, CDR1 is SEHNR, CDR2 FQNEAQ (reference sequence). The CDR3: CASSLETSKAFF. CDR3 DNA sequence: TGTGCCAGCAGCTTAGAGACCTCCAAAGCTTTCTTT.

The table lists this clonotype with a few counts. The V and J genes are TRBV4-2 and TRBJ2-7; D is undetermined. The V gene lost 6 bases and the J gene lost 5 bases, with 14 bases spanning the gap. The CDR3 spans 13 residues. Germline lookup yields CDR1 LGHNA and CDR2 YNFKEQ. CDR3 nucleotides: TGTGCCAGCAGTCCCCGTTTAGGCCACGAGCAGTACTTC. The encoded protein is CASSPRLGHEQYF.

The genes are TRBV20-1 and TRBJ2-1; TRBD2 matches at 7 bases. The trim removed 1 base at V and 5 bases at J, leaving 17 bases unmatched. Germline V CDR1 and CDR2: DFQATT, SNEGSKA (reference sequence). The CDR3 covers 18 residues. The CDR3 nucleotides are TGCAGTGCTAGAGGCTCTACTAGTGTTGCGGGAGTCCACAATGAGCAGTTCTTC. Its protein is CSARGSTSVAGVHNEQFF.

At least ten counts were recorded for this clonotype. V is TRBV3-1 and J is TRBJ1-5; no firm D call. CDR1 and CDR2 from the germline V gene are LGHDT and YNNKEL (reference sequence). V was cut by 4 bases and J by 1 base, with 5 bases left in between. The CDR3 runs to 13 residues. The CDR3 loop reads CASSLLSNQPQHF. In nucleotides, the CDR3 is TGTGCCAGCAGCCTTTTAAGCAATCAGCCCCAGCATTTT.

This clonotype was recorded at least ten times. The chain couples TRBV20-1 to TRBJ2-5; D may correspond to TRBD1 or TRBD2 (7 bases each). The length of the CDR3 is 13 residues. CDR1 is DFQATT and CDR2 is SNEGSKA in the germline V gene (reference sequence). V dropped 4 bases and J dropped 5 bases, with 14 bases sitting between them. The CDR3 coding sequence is TGCAGTGCTATCTACAGGGGAGGGGAGACCCAGTACTTC. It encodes CSAIYRGGETQYF.

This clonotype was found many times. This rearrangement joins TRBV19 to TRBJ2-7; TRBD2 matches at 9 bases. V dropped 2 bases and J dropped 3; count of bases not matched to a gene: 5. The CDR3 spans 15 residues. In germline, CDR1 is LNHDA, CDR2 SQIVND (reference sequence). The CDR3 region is CASSISLAGDYEQYF. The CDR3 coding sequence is TGTGCCAGTAGTATAAGTTTAGCGGGAGACTACGAGCAGTACTTC.

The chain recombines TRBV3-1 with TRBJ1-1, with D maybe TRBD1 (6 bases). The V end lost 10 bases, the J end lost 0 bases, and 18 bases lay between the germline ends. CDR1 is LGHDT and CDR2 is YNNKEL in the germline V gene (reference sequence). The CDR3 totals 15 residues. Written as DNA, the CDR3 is TGTGCCACAGCCAAGGGGGATACGATGAACACTGAAGCTTTCTTT. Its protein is CATAKGDTMNTEAFF.

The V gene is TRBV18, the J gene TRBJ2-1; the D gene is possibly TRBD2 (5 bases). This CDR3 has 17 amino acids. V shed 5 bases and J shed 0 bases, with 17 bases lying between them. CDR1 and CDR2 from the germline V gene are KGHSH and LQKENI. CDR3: CASSSAYSVSSYNEQFF. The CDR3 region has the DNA TGTGCCAGCTCATCCGCCTATAGCGTAAGCTCCTACAATGAGCAGTTCTTC.

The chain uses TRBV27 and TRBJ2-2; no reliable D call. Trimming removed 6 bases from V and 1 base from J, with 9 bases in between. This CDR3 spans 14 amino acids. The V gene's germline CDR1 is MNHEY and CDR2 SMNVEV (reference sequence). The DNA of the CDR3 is TGTGCCAGCAGAGGAAGTAGGAACACCGGGGAGCTGTTTTTT. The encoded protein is CASRGSRNTGELFF.

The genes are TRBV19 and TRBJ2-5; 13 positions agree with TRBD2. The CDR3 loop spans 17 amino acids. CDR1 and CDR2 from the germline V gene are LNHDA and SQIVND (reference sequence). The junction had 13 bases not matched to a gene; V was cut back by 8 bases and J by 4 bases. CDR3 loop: CASGRTSGRGSGETQYF. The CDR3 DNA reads TGTGCCAGTGGCCGGACTAGCGGGAGAGGAAGTGGAGAGACCCAGTACTTC. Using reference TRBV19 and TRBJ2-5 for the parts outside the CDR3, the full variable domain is DGGITQSPKYLFRKEGQNVTLSCEQNLNHDAMYWYRQDPGQGLRLIYYSQIVNDFQKGDIAEGYSVSREKKESFPLTVTSAQKNPTAFYLCASGRTSGRGSGETQYFGPGTRLLVL.

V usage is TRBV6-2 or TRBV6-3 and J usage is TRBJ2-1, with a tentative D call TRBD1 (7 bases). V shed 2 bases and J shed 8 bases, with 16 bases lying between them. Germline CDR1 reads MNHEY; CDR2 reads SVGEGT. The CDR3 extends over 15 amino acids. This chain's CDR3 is CASSYGDSGRDEQFF. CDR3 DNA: TGTGCCAGCAGTTACGGGGACAGCGGGCGGGATGAGCAGTTCTTC.

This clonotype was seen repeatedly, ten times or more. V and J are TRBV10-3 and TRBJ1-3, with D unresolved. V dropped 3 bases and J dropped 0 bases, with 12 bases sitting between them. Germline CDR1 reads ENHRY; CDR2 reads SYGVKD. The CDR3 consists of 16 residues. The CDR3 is CAISDMTRSSGNTIYF. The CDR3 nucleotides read TGTGCCATCAGTGATATGACCCGGAGCTCTGGAAACACCATATATTTT.

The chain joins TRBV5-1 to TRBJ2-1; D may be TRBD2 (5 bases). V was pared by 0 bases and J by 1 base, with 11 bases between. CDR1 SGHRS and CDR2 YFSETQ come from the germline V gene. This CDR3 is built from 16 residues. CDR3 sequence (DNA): TGCGCCAGCAGCTTGGCGGGCGGGCTGTCCTACAATGAGCAGTTCTTC. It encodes CASSLAGGLSYNEQFF.

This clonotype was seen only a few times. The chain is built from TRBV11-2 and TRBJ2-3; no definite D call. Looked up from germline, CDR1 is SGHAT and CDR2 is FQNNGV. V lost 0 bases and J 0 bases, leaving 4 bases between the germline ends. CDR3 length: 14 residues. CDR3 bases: TGTGCCAGCAGCTTAGACGGCAGCACAGATACGCAGTATTTT. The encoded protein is CASSLDGSTDTQYF. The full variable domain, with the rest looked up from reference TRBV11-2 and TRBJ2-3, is EAGVAQSPRYKIIEKRQSVAFWCNPISGHATLYWYQQILGQGPKLLIQFQNNGVVDDSQLPKDRFSAERLKGVDSTLKIQPAKLEDSAVYLCASSLDGSTDTQYFGPGTRLTVL.

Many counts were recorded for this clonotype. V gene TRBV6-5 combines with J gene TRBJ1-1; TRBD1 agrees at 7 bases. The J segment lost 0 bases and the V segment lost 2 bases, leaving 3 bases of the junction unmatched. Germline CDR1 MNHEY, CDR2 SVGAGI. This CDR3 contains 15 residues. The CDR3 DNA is TGTGCCAGCAGTTACAGGGGGCTGATGAACACTGAAGCTTTCTTT. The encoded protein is CASSYRGLMNTEAFF.

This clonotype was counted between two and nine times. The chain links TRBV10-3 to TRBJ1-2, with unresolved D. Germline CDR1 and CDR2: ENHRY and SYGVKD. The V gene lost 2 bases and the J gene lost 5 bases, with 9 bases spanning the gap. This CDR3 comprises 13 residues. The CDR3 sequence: CAISESPTYGYTF. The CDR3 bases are TGTGCCATCAGTGAGAGTCCGACGTATGGCTACACCTTC.

CDR3 nucleotides: TGCAGTGCTAGAGATCGAGGATCCCACCAGCCCCAGCATTTT. The encoded protein is CSARDRGSHQPQHF. The V gene is TRBV20-1, the J gene TRBJ1-5; no definite D call. The V and J ends lost 0 bases and 7 bases respectively, with 13 bases between them. The CDR3 covers 14 residues. Germline assignment: CDR1 DFQATT and CDR2 SNEGSKA (reference sequence).

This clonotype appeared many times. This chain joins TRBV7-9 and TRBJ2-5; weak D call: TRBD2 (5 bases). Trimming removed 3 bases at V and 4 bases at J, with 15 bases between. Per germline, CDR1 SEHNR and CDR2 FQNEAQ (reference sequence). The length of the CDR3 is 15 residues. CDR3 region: CASSLDWSLGETQYF. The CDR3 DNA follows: TGTGCCAGCAGCTTGGACTGGTCTCTGGGAGAGACCCAGTACTTC.

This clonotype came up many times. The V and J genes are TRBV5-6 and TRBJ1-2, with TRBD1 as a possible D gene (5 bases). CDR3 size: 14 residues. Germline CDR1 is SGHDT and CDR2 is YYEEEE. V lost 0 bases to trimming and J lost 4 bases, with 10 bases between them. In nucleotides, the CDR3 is TGTGCCAGCAGCTTGGGACAGCTTCCCTATGGCTACACCTTC. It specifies CASSLGQLPYGYTF.

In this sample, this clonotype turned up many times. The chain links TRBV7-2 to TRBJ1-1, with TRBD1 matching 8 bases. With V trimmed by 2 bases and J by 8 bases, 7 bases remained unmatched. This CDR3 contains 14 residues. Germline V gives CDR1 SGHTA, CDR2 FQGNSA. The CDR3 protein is CASSLRAGGDEAFF. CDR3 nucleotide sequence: TGTGCCAGCAGCTTACGGGCAGGGGGCGACGAAGCTTTCTTT.

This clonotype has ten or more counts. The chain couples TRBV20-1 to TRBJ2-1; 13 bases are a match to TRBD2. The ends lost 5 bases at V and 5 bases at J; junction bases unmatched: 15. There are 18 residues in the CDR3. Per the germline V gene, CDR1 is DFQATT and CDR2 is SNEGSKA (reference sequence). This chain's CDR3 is CSAYPGTSGILRDNEQFF. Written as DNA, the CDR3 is TGCAGTGCTTACCCCGGGACTAGCGGGATTTTACGGGACAATGAGCAGTTCTTC.

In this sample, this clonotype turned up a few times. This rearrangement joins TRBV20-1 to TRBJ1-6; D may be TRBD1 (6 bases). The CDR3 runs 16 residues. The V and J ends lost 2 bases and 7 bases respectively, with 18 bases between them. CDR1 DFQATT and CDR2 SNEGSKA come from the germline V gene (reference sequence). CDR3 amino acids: CSARPWGQATNSPLHF. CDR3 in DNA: TGCAGTGCTAGACCTTGGGGGCAGGCGACAAATTCACCCCTCCACTTT.